This T cell receptor beta chain appears in the sequencing data of a study of response to subunit inactivated influenza vaccine. Study conclusions and caveats: New T cells are recruited in small numbers by each seasonal influenza vaccination, according to the authors' suggestion.

CDR3 length: 13 residues. From germline, CDR1 is DFQATT and CDR2 SNEGSKA (reference sequence). The junction had 6 bases not matched to a gene; V was cut back by 6 bases and J by 2 bases. As regards this clonotype: Antigen: not known.

TCRdb used MiXCR to reprocess the RT-PCR reads, holding one entry per CDR3 protein. The repertoire holds roughly 630,000 distinct CDR3 sequences, 13% to 15% seen once, with 7.6% in the top ten. The J gene is TRBJ2-7, the V gene TRBV20-1; 8 bases line up with TRBD1. Material: PBMCs from blood, obtained around 14 days before vaccination. This clonotype was obtained from a man aged 50-60 years who received an inactivated influenza vaccine. As DNA, the CDR3 is TGCAGTGCCAGGGGGCGCGGCCCCTACGAGCAGTACTTC. Its protein is CSARGRGPYEQYF.